These 3 T cell receptor beta chains share one sample of origin, sequenced in a study of cytomegalovirus exposure and HLA in healthy donors. Researchers ran the PCR with 60 Vbeta and 13 Jbeta primers. Method: immunoSEQ multiplex PCR; TCRdb's copy keeps in-frame clones and lacks some. The ten top clones account for 2.2%, within a sample of around 140,000 clones. Material: PBMCs. The source of these receptors is a woman aged 18-29 years in good health and CMV-seronegative.

The chain is built from TRBV19 and TRBJ1-1; no clear D gene. V lost 4 bases and J lost 1, with 7 bases in between. This CDR3 is 13 amino acids long. CDR1 and CDR2 from the germline V gene are LNHDA and SQIVND (reference sequence). CDR3 in DNA: TGTGCCAGTAGTAGGAGGGAGAACACTGAAGCTTTCTTT. This codes for CASSRRENTEAFF.

The CDR3 sequence is CATSRGFPQGRETQYF. The CDR3 DNA reads TGTGCCACCAGCAGAGGTTTCCCCCAGGGGCGAGAGACCCAGTACTTC. The chain combines TRBV15 with TRBJ2-5; a weak D match, TRBD1 (6 bases). Between the trimmed V and J ends, which lost 1 base and 4 bases, there was a span of 16 bases. This CDR3 region has 16 residues. The germline V gene has CDR1 LNHNV and CDR2 YYDKDF (reference sequence).

In DNA, the CDR3 is TGTGCCAGCAACCCCGGACAGGGGCGAGCTTTCTTT. Amino acid sequence: CASNPGQGRAFF. V is TRBV6-1 and J is TRBJ1-1, with TRBD1 identical over 9 bases. Germline V CDR1 and CDR2: MNHNS, SASEGT. After removal of 7 bases from V and 10 bases from J, the junction contained 7 bases not matched to a gene. CDR3 size: 12 residues.